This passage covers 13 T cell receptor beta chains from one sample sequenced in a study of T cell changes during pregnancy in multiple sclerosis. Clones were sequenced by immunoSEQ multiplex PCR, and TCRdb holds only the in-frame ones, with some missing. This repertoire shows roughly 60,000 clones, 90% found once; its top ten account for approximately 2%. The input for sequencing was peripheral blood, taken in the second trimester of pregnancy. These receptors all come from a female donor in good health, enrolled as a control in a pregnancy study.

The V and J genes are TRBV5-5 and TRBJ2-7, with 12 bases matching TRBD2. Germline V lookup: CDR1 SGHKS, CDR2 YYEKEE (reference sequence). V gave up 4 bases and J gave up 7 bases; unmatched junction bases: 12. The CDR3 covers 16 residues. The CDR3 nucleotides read TGTGCCAGCAGCCAACCTCTAGCGGGAGGGCCCCGAGAGCAGTACTTC. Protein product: CASSQPLAGGPREQYF.

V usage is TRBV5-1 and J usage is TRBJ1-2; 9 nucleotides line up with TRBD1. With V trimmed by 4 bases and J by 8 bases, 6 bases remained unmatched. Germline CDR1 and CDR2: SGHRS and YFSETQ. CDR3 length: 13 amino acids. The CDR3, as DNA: TGCGCCAGCAGCCGGGGACAGGGAGTGGGCTACACCTTC. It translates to CASSRGQGVGYTF.

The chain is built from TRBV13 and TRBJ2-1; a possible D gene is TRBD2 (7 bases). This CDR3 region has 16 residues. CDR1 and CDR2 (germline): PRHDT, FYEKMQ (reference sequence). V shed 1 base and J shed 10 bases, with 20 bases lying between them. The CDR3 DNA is TGTGCCAGCAGCTTAGCCTTGTCGGTAGGGGGAGGGGAGCAGTTCTTC. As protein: CASSLALSVGGGEQFF.

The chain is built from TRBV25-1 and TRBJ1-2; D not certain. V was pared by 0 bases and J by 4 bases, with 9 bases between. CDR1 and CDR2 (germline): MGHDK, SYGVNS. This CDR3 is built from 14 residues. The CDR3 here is CASSEYEGGYGYTF. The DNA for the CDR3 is TGTGCCAGCAGTGAATATGAGGGAGGCTATGGCTACACCTTC.

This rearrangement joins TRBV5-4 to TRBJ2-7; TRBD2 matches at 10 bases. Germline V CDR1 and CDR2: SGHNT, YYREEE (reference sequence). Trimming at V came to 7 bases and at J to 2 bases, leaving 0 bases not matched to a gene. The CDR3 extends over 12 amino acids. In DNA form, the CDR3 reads TGTGCCAGCGGGACTAGCGCCTACGAGCAGTACTTC. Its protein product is CASGTSAYEQYF.

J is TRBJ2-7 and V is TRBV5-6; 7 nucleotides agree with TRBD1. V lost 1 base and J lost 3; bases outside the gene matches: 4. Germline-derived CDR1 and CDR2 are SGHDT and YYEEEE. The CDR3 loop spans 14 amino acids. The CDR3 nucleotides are TGTGCCAGCAGCTTGAAGGGGGCAATCTACGAGCAGTACTTC. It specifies CASSLKGAIYEQYF. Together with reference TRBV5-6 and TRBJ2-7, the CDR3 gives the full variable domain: DAGVTQSPTHLIKTRGQQVTLRCSPKSGHDTVSWYQQALGQGPQFIFQYYEEEERQRGNFPDRFSGHQFPNYSSELNVNALLLGDSALYLCASSLKGAIYEQYFGPGTRLTVT.

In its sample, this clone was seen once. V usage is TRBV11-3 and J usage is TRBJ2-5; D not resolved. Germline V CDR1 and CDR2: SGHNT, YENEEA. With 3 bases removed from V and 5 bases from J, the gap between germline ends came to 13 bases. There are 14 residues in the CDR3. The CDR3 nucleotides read TGTGCCAGCAGCTTGGGTCTAGAGAGGGAGACCCAGTACTTC. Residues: CASSLGLERETQYF.

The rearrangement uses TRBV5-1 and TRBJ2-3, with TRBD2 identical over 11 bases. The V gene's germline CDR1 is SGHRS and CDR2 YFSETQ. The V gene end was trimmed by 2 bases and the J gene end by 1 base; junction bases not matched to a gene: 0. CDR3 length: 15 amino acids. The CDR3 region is CASSFSGGGTDTQYF. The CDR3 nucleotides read TGCGCCAGCAGCTTTAGCGGGGGGGGCACAGATACGCAGTATTTT.

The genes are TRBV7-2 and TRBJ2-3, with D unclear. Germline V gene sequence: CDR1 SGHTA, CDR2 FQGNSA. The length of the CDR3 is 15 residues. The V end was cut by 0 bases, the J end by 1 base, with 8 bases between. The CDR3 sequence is CASSLARLRTDTQYF. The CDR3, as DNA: TGTGCCAGCAGCTTAGCGCGTCTACGCACAGATACGCAGTATTTT.

CDR3 amino acids: CASSVLTSSYNSPLHF. CDR3 in DNA: TGTGCCAGTAGTGTCCTGACAAGCTCCTATAATTCACCCCTCCACTTT. V usage is TRBV19 and J usage is TRBJ1-6; no clear D gene. V lost 5 bases and J lost 0, with 11 bases in between. The V gene's germline CDR1 is LNHDA and CDR2 SQIVND (reference sequence). The CDR3 length is 16 residues.

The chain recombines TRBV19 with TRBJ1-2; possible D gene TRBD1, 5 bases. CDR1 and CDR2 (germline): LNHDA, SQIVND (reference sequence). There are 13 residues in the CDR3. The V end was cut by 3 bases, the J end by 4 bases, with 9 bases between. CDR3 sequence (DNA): TGTGCCAGTAGTATGATCCAGGGCTATGGCTACACCTTC. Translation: CASSMIQGYGYTF. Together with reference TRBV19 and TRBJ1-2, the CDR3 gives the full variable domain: DGGITQSPKYLFRKEGQNVTLSCEQNLNHDAMYWYRQDPGQGLRLIYYSQIVNDFQKGDIAEGYSVSREKKESFPLTVTSAQKNPTAFYLCASSMIQGYGYTFGSGTRLTVV.

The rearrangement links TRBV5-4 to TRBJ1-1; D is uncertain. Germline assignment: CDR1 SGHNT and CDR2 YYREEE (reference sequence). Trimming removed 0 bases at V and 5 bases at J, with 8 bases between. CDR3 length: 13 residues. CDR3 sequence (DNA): TGTGCCAGCAGCTTGGACAGTTATACTGAAGCTTTCTTT. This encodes CASSLDSYTEAFF.

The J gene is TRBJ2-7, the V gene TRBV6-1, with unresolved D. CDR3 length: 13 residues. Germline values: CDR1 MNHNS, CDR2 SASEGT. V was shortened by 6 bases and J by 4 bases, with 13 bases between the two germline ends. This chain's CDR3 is CASSHVRSYEQYF. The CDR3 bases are TGTGCCAGCAGCCATGTCAGGTCATACGAGCAGTACTTC.